This is a list of T cell receptor beta chains from one sample in a study of T-cell reconstitution after alpha-beta-depleted transplantation in children. One entry per CDR3 protein, called by TCRdb with MiXCR from the PCR reads. The sample has around 960,000 distinct CDR3 sequences; about 29% are singletons. This material consisted of PBMCs, mostly from graft donor cells, taken 360 days after TCRalphabeta/CD19-depleted stem cell transplant. The receptors stem from a boy under three years old who had a stem cell transplant for SCID, so the T cells may come from the graft donor. Each CDR3 is given with its conserved first and last residue. The D gene is left open where the match is weak. Rows give clone size only sometimes, using once, few, many, or a class for an expanded clone.

TRBV12-3/TRBV12-4	TRBD1	TRBJ2-7	many	CASRTGGNEQYF	TGTGCCAGCAGAACAGGGGGGAACGAGCAGTACTTC
TRBV12-3/TRBV12-4	NA	TRBJ2-1	NA	CASTPSNEQFF	TGTGCCAGCACACCCAGCAATGAGCAGTTCTTC
TRBV6-1	NA	TRBJ2-7	NA	CASSSSPGASFDEQYF	TGTGCCAGCAGCTCCAGTCCGGGGGCCTCCTTCGACGAGCAGTACTTC
TRBV6-5	TRBD2	TRBJ2-2	NA	CASSYSIGVGGGDTGELFF	TGTGCCAGCAGTTACTCGATTGGGGTCGGGGGAGGGGACACCGGGGAGCTGTTTTTT
TRBV12-3/TRBV12-4	NA	TRBJ2-3	few	CASSFGGGPRDTQYF	TGTGCCAGCAGTTTTGGCGGGGGCCCACGGGATACGCAGTATTTT
TRBV29-1	NA	TRBJ1-2	NA	CSASGRLDFYGYTF	TGCAGCGCCTCGGGACGTCTAGACTTCTATGGCTACACCTTC
TRBV12-3/TRBV12-4	NA	TRBJ1-2	NA	CASSWQNYGYTF	TGTGCCAGCAGTTGGCAGAACTATGGCTACACCTTC
TRBV6-5	NA	TRBJ1-1	NA	CASSYPGNGRAFF	TGTGCCAGCAGTTACCCGGGAAATGGGCGAGCTTTCTTT
TRBV15	TRBD1	TRBJ2-7	few	CATSRESGGTGRTYEQYF	TGTGCCACCAGCAGAGAGTCGGGTGGGACAGGGAGGACCTACGAGCAGTACTTC
TRBV28	TRBD1	TRBJ1-2	NA	CASSFGPQGTYGYTF	TGTGCCAGCAGTTTTGGCCCACAGGGGACTTATGGCTACACCTTC
TRBV4-2	TRBD2	TRBJ2-5	NA	CASSQRGQAGQETQYF	TGTGCCAGCAGCCAAAGGGGTCAAGCGGGACAAGAGACCCAGTACTTC
TRBV5-1	TRBD2	TRBJ2-3	NA	CASSTSLAGGPDTQYF	TGCGCCAGCAGCACTTCACTAGCGGGGGGCCCAGATACGCAGTATTTT
TRBV12-3/TRBV12-4	NA	TRBJ2-2	NA	CASSPLMGKNTGELFF	TGTGCCAGCAGTCCACTCATGGGGAAGAACACCGGGGAGCTGTTTTTT
TRBV7-9	NA	TRBJ2-1	NA	CASSSLLGAFSYNEQFF	TGTGCCAGCAGCTCACTTCTGGGGGCGTTCTCCTACAATGAGCAGTTCTTC
TRBV28	TRBD1	TRBJ2-7	NA	CASSSYDRDGYNEQYF	TGTGCCAGCAGTTCCTACGACAGGGACGGGTACAACGAGCAGTACTTC
TRBV20-1	NA	TRBJ1-1	NA	CSPSKQGASTEAFF	TGCAGTCCTAGTAAACAGGGTGCGAGCACTGAAGCTTTCTTT
TRBV5-1	NA	TRBJ1-2	NA	CASTQDSNYGYTF	TGCGCCAGCACTCAGGACAGCAACTATGGCTACACCTTC
TRBV29-1	NA	TRBJ2-7	few	CSVAAGSEEQYF	TGCAGCGTTGCGGCGGGGTCGGAGGAGCAGTACTTC
TRBV20-1	NA	TRBJ1-2	few	CSAREAGVYGYTF	TGCAGTGCTAGAGAAGCCGGGGTTTATGGCTACACCTTC
TRBV20-1	NA	TRBJ2-5	few	CSARAGGVPQETQYF	TGCAGTGCTAGAGCGGGCGGGGTGCCCCAAGAGACCCAGTACTTC
TRBV29-1	TRBD2	TRBJ2-3	once	CSVDVGLGSTSTDTQYF	TGCAGCGTTGACGTGGGACTAGGATCCACTAGCACAGATACGCAGTATTTT
TRBV29-1	TRBD2	TRBJ2-3	few	CSVSGTSGTTSTDTQYF	TGCAGCGTCTCCGGGACTAGCGGGACCACTAGCACAGATACGCAGTATTTT
TRBV4-1	TRBD1	TRBJ1-2	few	CASSPGTGQGYGYTF	TGCGCCAGCAGCCCCGGGACAGGGCAAGGCTATGGCTACACCTTC
TRBV7-9	TRBD1	TRBJ1-2	many	CASSSGTGYEVGYTF	TGTGCCAGCAGCAGCGGGACAGGGTATGAAGTTGGCTACACCTTC
TRBV20-1	NA	TRBJ2-7	NA	CSAMYGQNTIHGTYYEQYF	TGCAGTGCTATGTATGGGCAGAATACCATACACGGAACTTACTACGAGCAGTACTTC
TRBV20-1	NA	TRBJ2-3	few	CSARASEILSTDTQYF	TGCAGTGCTAGGGCATCCGAGATCCTTAGCACAGATACGCAGTATTTT
TRBV10-3	TRBD1	TRBJ2-3	NA	CAARDSRADTQYF	TGTGCCGCACGGGACAGCAGGGCAGATACGCAGTATTTT
TRBV24-1	NA	TRBJ2-2	NA	CATSPRGNTGELFF	TGTGCCACCAGTCCACGGGGGAACACCGGGGAGCTGTTTTTT
TRBV6-1	NA	TRBJ2-2	NA	CASSRDSSGDGELFF	TGTGCCAGCAGCCGAGACTCCTCGGGGGACGGGGAGCTGTTTTTT
TRBV7-2	NA	TRBJ1-2	NA	CASSLVPVVGYGYTF	TGTGCCAGCAGCTTAGTTCCTGTGGTCGGCTATGGCTACACCTTC
TRBV29-1	TRBD1	TRBJ1-1	few	CSVEDRTGSLTAFF	TGCAGCGTTGAAGATCGGACAGGGAGTTTAACAGCTTTCTTT
TRBV12-3/TRBV12-4	NA	TRBJ2-1	NA	CASSLGRVPSNEQFF	TGTGCCAGCAGTTTAGGGCGGGTCCCCTCCAATGAGCAGTTCTTC
TRBV12-3/TRBV12-4	NA	TRBJ2-6	once	CASSLGQGNGANVLTF	TGTGCCAGCAGTTTAGGTCAGGGGAATGGGGCCAACGTCCTGACTTTC
TRBV5-1	NA	TRBJ2-3	NA	CASSPSGLRTDTQYF	TGCGCCAGCAGCCCTTCGGGACTTCGCACAGATACGCAGTATTTT
TRBV28	TRBD1	TRBJ2-7	NA	CASSRLDRGLSSYEQYF	TGTGCCAGCAGCCGATTAGACAGGGGGCTGTCCTCCTACGAGCAGTACTTC
TRBV3-1	NA	TRBJ2-1	NA	CASSQVGTVEQFF	TGTGCCAGCAGCCAAGTGGGGACTGTTGAGCAGTTCTTC
TRBV5-5	NA	TRBJ2-1	NA	CASSFGAAYNEQFF	TGTGCCAGCAGCTTCGGGGCGGCCTACAATGAGCAGTTCTTC
TRBV5-5	NA	TRBJ1-3	few	CASSFRPSSGNTIYF	TGTGCCAGCAGCTTCCGGCCATCCTCTGGAAACACCATATATTTT
TRBV28	TRBD2	TRBJ2-7	many	CASRMWGGVEQYF	TGTGCCAGCCGTATGTGGGGGGGGGTCGAGCAGTACTTC
TRBV6-1	NA	TRBJ1-1	NA	CASSRPQTGTEAFF	TGTGCCAGCAGTCGGCCTCAGACAGGCACTGAAGCTTTCTTT
TRBV6-2/TRBV6-3	NA	TRBJ2-1	few	CASLYVGDNEQFF	TGTGCCAGCCTCTACGTGGGGGACAATGAGCAGTTCTTC